These T cell receptor beta chains were read from a single sample in a study of T cells in Graves' hyperthyroidism and ophthalmopathy. MiXCR was run by TCRdb on the multiplex PCR reads, yielding one entry per CDR3 protein. The sample yields 600,000 to 850,000 distinct CDR3 sequences, 18% seen once. Sequenced input: blood. Every receptor here comes from a woman aged 45-65 years with Graves' hyperthyroidism that later progressed to Graves' ophthalmopathy. The CDR3 runs from the conserved cysteine through the conserved F or W. The D gene is left open where the match is weak. Clone size is given for some rows only: seen once, a few or many times, or a class if the clone is expanded.

V gene	J gene	clone size	D gene	CDR3 protein	CDR3 DNA
TRBV2	TRBJ2-5	many	TRBD2	CASSERGGEETQYF	TGTGCCAGCAGTGAACGGGGGGGTGAAGAGACCCAGTACTTC
TRBV7-9	TRBJ1-1	many	-	CASSYQTRNTEAFF	TGTGCCAGCAGCTATCAAACCCGGAACACTGAAGCTTTCTTT
TRBV12-5	TRBJ2-5	-	-	CASGLEVGGRSVATQYF	TGTGCTAGTGGTTTGGAGGTAGGAGGGCGGTCCGTAGCGACCCAGTACTTC
TRBV20-1	TRBJ1-6	many	-	CSARVTKPNSPLHF	TGCAGTGCTAGAGTAACCAAGCCGAATTCACCCCTCCACTTT
TRBV6-1	TRBJ2-7	few	TRBD2	CASGVGGDSYEQYF	TGTGCCAGCGGGGTGGGGGGGGACTCCTACGAGCAGTACTTC
TRBV20-1	TRBJ1-3	-	-	CSASVFSGNTIYF	TGCAGTGCTAGTGTGTTCTCTGGAAACACCATATATTTT
TRBV6-1	TRBJ1-5	once	-	CASTTLRYGNQPQHF	TGTGCCAGCACTACATTGAGGTATGGCAATCAGCCCCAGCATTTT
TRBV12-3/TRBV12-4	TRBJ1-2	many	-	CASLGKANYGYTF	TGTGCCAGCCTCGGGAAAGCTAACTATGGCTACACCTTC
TRBV7-9	TRBJ2-7	-	TRBD1	CASSITTGTGLYEQYF	TGTGCCAGCAGCATTACGACCGGGACAGGGCTTTACGAGCAGTACTTC
TRBV20-1	TRBJ2-2	-	-	CSARWTEITGELFF	TGCAGTGCTAGATGGACCGAGATCACCGGGGAGCTGTTTTTT
TRBV5-8	TRBJ1-3	few	-	CASSLDASPSGNTIYF	TGTGCCAGCAGCTTGGACGCGAGCCCCTCTGGAAACACCATATATTTT
TRBV20-1	TRBJ1-1	-	TRBD1	CRPGGVDTEAFF	TGCAGGCCAGGGGGGGTAGACACTGAAGCTTTCTTT
TRBV9	TRBJ2-1	-	-	CASSSRQLSSYNEQFF	TGTGCCAGCAGCAGCAGACAGTTGAGCTCCTACAATGAGCAGTTCTTC
TRBV7-9	TRBJ1-4	-	-	CASRPPEGPTNEKLFF	TGTGCCAGCCGCCCCCCAGAGGGACCAACTAATGAAAAACTGTTTTTT
TRBV28	TRBJ2-1	-	-	CASRGGPGYNEQFF	TGTGCCAGCAGGGGGGGGCCGGGGTACAATGAGCAGTTCTTC
TRBV6-1	TRBJ2-7	-	-	CASARPSSYEQYF	TGTGCCAGCGCCCGCCCTAGCTCCTACGAGCAGTACTTC
TRBV6-2/TRBV6-3	TRBJ1-4	many	-	CASSNPRQSGPTNEKLFF	TGTGCCAGCAGCAACCCACGACAGTCGGGTCCGACTAATGAAAAACTGTTTTTT
TRBV20-1	TRBJ2-3	many	-	CSAFYRAGTDTQYF	TGCAGTGCTTTTTACAGGGCTGGCACAGATACGCAGTATTTT
TRBV15	TRBJ1-1	few	TRBD1	CATSGDRIGGESGGGTEAFF	TGTGCCACCAGCGGAGACCGAATAGGGGGCGAATCGGGTGGCGGCACTGAAGCTTTCTTT
TRBV2	TRBJ2-2	-	-	CASSESTGFTGELFF	TGTGCCAGCAGTGAATCAACAGGTTTCACCGGGGAGCTGTTTTTT
TRBV5-1	TRBJ2-2	many	-	CASSSSLRLANTGELFF	TGCGCCAGCAGCTCCTCCCTTCGGCTAGCGAACACCGGGGAGCTGTTTTTT
TRBV5-1	TRBJ1-2	-	TRBD1	CASSLDRGSIYGYTF	TGCGCCAGCAGCTTGGACAGGGGGAGCATCTATGGCTACACCTTC
TRBV15	TRBJ1-5	-	-	CATSPMRERQPQHF	TGTGCCACCAGCCCGATGCGGGAAAGGCAGCCCCAGCATTTT
TRBV12-5	TRBJ2-1	-	TRBD2	CASGLVGAGYSYNEQFF	TGTGCTAGTGGTTTGGTAGGAGCGGGGTACTCCTACAATGAGCAGTTCTTC
TRBV6-1	TRBJ1-1	-	-	CASTRMRIGPSTEAFF	TGTGCCAGCACCAGAATGCGGATAGGTCCCTCCACTGAAGCTTTCTTT
TRBV6-1	TRBJ2-2	-	TRBD2	CASSRGLAGSTGTGELFF	TGTGCCAGCAGCCGGGGACTAGCGGGTTCCACGGGGACCGGGGAGCTGTTTTTT
TRBV29-1	TRBJ1-2	-	TRBD1	CSVGGDRRPNGYTF	TGCAGCGTTGGGGGGGACAGGAGACCCAACGGCTACACCTTC
TRBV20-1	TRBJ2-3	-	TRBD2	CSAPGLGNVNTQYF	TGCAGTGCCCCGGGACTAGGGAATGTTAATACGCAGTATTTT
TRBV18	TRBJ2-5	many	TRBD2	CASSPGLAGEETQYF	TGTGCCAGCTCACCGGGACTAGCGGGGGAAGAGACCCAGTACTTC
TRBV5-1	TRBJ1-2	many	-	CASSQFSPNYGYTF	TGCGCCAGCAGCCAGTTCTCTCCTAACTATGGCTACACCTTC
TRBV20-1	TRBJ1-5	many	-	CSAARTDQPQHF	TGCAGTGCCGCGCGAACAGATCAGCCCCAGCATTTT
TRBV6-4	TRBJ2-2	few	-	CASSDGWELFF	TGTGCCAGCAGTGACGGCTGGGAGCTGTTTTTT
TRBV4-1	TRBJ2-3	-	TRBD2	CASSQDRGGGASWTDTQYF	TGCGCCAGCAGCCAAGATCGGGGCGGGGGGGCGTCTTGGACAGATACGCAGTATTTT
TRBV3-1	TRBJ2-3	many	-	CASRPRLGSTDTQYF	TGTGCCAGCAGACCTAGACTAGGGAGCACAGATACGCAGTATTTT
TRBV3-1	TRBJ2-2	many	-	CASSQDVGRELFF	TGTGCCAGCAGCCAAGATGTAGGTCGGGAGCTGTTTTTT
TRBV11-2	TRBJ2-3	many	-	CASSLGPGPTDTQYF	TGTGCCAGCAGCTTAGGTCCAGGACCCACAGATACGCAGTATTTT
TRBV4-1	TRBJ2-3	few	TRBD2	CASSQDLGRNTDTQYF	TGCGCCAGCAGCCAAGACCTCGGGAGGAACACAGATACGCAGTATTTT
TRBV3-1	TRBJ1-4	few	-	CASSPKGLNEKLFF	TGTGCCAGCAGTCCTAAGGGACTGAATGAAAAACTGTTTTTT
TRBV12-3/TRBV12-4	TRBJ2-1	few	-	CASSQEAIWQFF	TGTGCCAGCAGTCAAGAGGCAATTTGGCAGTTCTTC
TRBV7-8	TRBJ2-7	-	-	CASSLVGTYSYEQYF	TGTGCCAGCAGCTTAGTTGGGACCTATTCCTACGAGCAGTACTTC
TRBV6-5	TRBJ1-5	-	-	CASSYSGQGGNQPQHF	TGTGCCAGCAGTTACTCGGGGCAGGGCGGCAATCAGCCCCAGCATTTT
TRBV24-1	TRBJ2-3	many	-	CATSDPGAGASTDTQYF	TGTGCCACCAGTGACCCAGGGGCGGGGGCCTCCACAGATACGCAGTATTTT
TRBV7-2	TRBJ2-1	many	-	CASSLGQFPRSYNEQFF	TGTGCCAGCAGCTTAGGGCAGTTTCCCCGCTCCTACAATGAGCAGTTCTTC
TRBV12-3/TRBV12-4	TRBJ2-1	many	TRBD1	CASSKVQGAGEQFF	TGTGCCAGCAGTAAGGTGCAGGGGGCCGGTGAGCAGTTCTTC
TRBV7-2	TRBJ1-1	-	TRBD1	CASPPRTGNTEAFF	TGTGCCAGCCCGCCCCGGACAGGGAACACTGAAGCTTTCTTT
TRBV2	TRBJ2-1	-	TRBD1	CASRARDSGGRSSYNEQFF	TGTGCCAGCAGAGCCCGGGACAGCGGCGGGCGGAGCTCCTACAATGAGCAGTTCTTC
TRBV7-7	TRBJ2-1	many	-	CASSGAGDEQFF	TGTGCTAGCAGCGGAGCAGGCGATGAGCAGTTCTTC
TRBV19	TRBJ1-5	many	TRBD1	CASSIRLAGGLGQPQHF	TGTGCCAGTAGTATACGTCTCGCAGGGGGATTGGGTCAGCCCCAGCATTTT
TRBV7-2	TRBJ1-5	-	TRBD1	CASSQGQGEMAQHF	TGTGCCAGCAGCCAGGGACAGGGGGAGATGGCCCAGCATTTT
TRBV3-1	TRBJ1-5	many	TRBD1	CASSQGGQGLDQPQHF	TGTGCCAGCAGCCAAGGGGGACAGGGCCTCGATCAGCCCCAGCATTTT
TRBV19	TRBJ1-5	few	TRBD1	CASRLIGQGNQPQHF	TGTGCCAGCCGCCTTATAGGACAGGGCAATCAGCCCCAGCATTTT
TRBV11-2	TRBJ1-1	many	-	CATVHVDTEAFF	TGTGCCACCGTACATGTGGACACTGAAGCTTTCTTT
TRBV19	TRBJ1-1	once	-	CASKRGPMMNTEAFF	TGTGCCAGCAAAAGAGGACCGATGATGAACACTGAAGCTTTCTTT
TRBV5-1	TRBJ2-2	few	-	CASSLVSMWGELFF	TGCGCCAGCAGCTTGGTCTCAATGTGGGGGGAGCTGTTTTTT
TRBV6-1	TRBJ2-1	-	TRBD1	CASRPGQHYNEQFF	TGTGCCAGCAGACCGGGACAGCACTACAATGAGCAGTTCTTC
TRBV28	TRBJ1-5	-	-	CASSLDRLNQPQHF	TGTGCCAGCAGTTTGGACAGACTCAATCAGCCCCAGCATTTT